Detailed here is one T cell receptor (beta chain). This sample stems from a study of T cell changes during pregnancy in multiple sclerosis. This CDR3 has 16 amino acids. V lost 0 bases, J lost 7 bases, and 8 bases stayed unmatched. CDR1 is SGDLS and CDR2 is YYNGEE in the germline V gene. Generated by immunoSEQ multiplex PCR, the TCRdb table keeps only in-frame clones and is missing some. The data contain over 45,000 clones, around nine tenths of them singletons. Here the sequenced sample was CD4+ T cells from peripheral blood mononuclear cells, taken in the third trimester of pregnancy. The TCR comes from a female donor with multiple sclerosis, enrolled in a pregnancy study. The V gene is TRBV9, the J gene TRBJ2-1, with 9 positions matching TRBD2. In DNA, the CDR3 is TGTGCCAGCAGCGTAGGGGGTCGGACTAGCGAAAATGAGCAGTTCTTC. It specifies CASSVGGRTSENEQFF. The full variable domain, rest sourced from reference TRBV9 and TRBJ2-1, is DSGVTQTPKHLITATGQRVTLRCSPRSGDLSVYWYQQSLDQGLQFLIQYYNGEERAKGNILERFSAQQFPDLHSELNLSSLELGDSALYFCASSVGGRTSENEQFFGPGTRLTVL.